Following are 28 T cell receptor beta chains from one sample sequenced in a study of T cell repertoires in ileal Crohn's disease. Here immunoSEQ multiplex PCR was the method, and the copy in TCRdb shows in-frame clones only, minus some. The repertoire consists of approximately 12,000 clones, with roughly four fifths occurring once and the leading ten covering 4.5% to 5.5%. Source material: ileal tissue. These receptors came from an adult with Crohn's disease.

J is TRBJ1-6 and V is TRBV7-6; 9 bases agree with TRBD1. Germline lookup yields CDR1 SGHVS and CDR2 FNYEAQ. J lost 6 bases, V lost 3 bases, and 3 bases had no gene match. The CDR3 sequence is 15 residues long. CDR3 protein: CASSLGQGGNSPLHF. The CDR3 region has the DNA TGTGCCAGCAGCTTGGGACAGGGAGGTAATTCACCCCTCCACTTT.

The chain carries TRBV30 and TRBJ1-1; TRBD1 matches at 9 bases. Germline CDR1 is GTSNPN and CDR2 is SVGIG (reference sequence). The CDR3 sequence is 14 residues long. J gave up 2 bases and V 4 bases, and 5 bases lay outside the gene matches. Here the CDR3 DNA reads TGTGCCTGGAAACAGGGGGCGAGAAACACTGAAGCTTTCTTT. Its protein product is CAWKQGARNTEAFF.

This chain uses TRBV11-2 with TRBJ1-1, with D maybe TRBD1 (6 bases). Germline CDR1 and CDR2: SGHAT and FQNNGV. V was clipped by 6 bases and J by 1 base, with 12 bases between them. CDR3 length: 14 amino acids. CDR3 loop: CASSFKQGNTEAFF. The DNA for the CDR3 is TGTGCCAGCAGTTTCAAACAGGGGAACACTGAAGCTTTCTTT.

This clone turned up a few times. V and J are TRBV6-1 and TRBJ2-7; the match to TRBD2 covers 11 bases. This CDR3 has 17 amino acids. Germline V gives CDR1 MNHNS, CDR2 SASEGT. V lost 2 bases and J lost 0; bases outside the gene matches: 6. The CDR3 region has the DNA TGTGCCAGCAGTGAACGGACTAGCGGGCTTGACTCCTACGAGCAGTACTTC. It is translated as CASSERTSGLDSYEQYF.

The rearrangement uses TRBV6-1 and TRBJ1-1, with 11 bases identical to TRBD1. CDR1 MNHNS and CDR2 SASEGT come from the germline V gene. V shed 3 bases and J 5 bases; nucleotides not matched to a gene: 5. The CDR3 is 15 residues long. CDR3 residues: CASSDTGQGGTEAFF. As DNA, the CDR3 is TGTGCCAGCAGTGACACGGGACAGGGGGGAACTGAAGCTTTCTTT.

This rearrangement joins TRBV5-1 to TRBJ2-3; D might be TRBD2 (7 bases). Germline-derived CDR1 and CDR2 are SGHRS and YFSETQ. Trimming stripped 0 bases from V and 0 bases from J, with 11 bases between. The CDR3 has 16 residues. The CDR3 nucleotides are TGCGCCAGCAGCTTGGGCGGGGGCCCAAGCACAGATACGCAGTATTTT. Protein product: CASSLGGGPSTDTQYF.

This clone has just one count. The chain couples TRBV7-9 to TRBJ1-5, with 11 bases aligning to TRBD1. Germline trimming cut 5 bases from V and 4 bases from J; bases unmatched to any gene: 4. This CDR3 contains 15 residues. Germline CDR1 reads SEHNR; CDR2 reads FQNEAQ (reference sequence). Here the CDR3 reads CASSVGQGANQPQHF. CDR3 bases: TGTGCCAGCAGCGTTGGACAGGGGGCTAATCAGCCCCAGCATTTT.

This chain links TRBV27 with TRBJ2-1; no clear D gene. Per germline, CDR1 MNHEY and CDR2 SMNVEV (reference sequence). V dropped 3 bases and J dropped 0 bases, with 9 bases sitting between them. CDR3 size: 15 residues. The CDR3 DNA sequence: TGTGCCAGCAGTTTCGCCCCGAGCTCCTACAATGAGCAGTTCTTC. Its protein product is CASSFAPSSYNEQFF.

The CDR3: CAWSSLTGGGIMATNEKLFF. In nucleotides, the CDR3 is TGTGCCTGGAGTTCCCTTACAGGGGGCGGGATTATGGCAACTAATGAAAAACTGTTTTTT. The gene calls are TRBV30 and TRBJ1-4; 9 nucleotides match TRBD1. Germline CDR1 and CDR2: GTSNPN and SVGIG (reference sequence). The CDR3 totals 20 residues. The ends lost 2 bases at V and 0 bases at J; junction bases unmatched: 16.

The rearrangement links TRBV2 to TRBJ2-5, with a weak D call TRBD1 (5 bases). This CDR3 spans 14 amino acids. The V gene lost 6 bases and the J gene lost 1 base, with 12 bases spanning the gap. Germline-derived CDR1 and CDR2 are SNHLY and FYNNEI. The CDR3 spells CASSRRQTQETQYF. The CDR3 nucleotides are TGTGCCAGCAGCCGCCGACAGACCCAAGAGACCCAGTACTTC.

The J gene is TRBJ1-2, the V gene TRBV6-5; tentative D call: TRBD1 (5 bases). V lost 5 bases and J lost 8, with 18 bases in between. Looked up from germline, CDR1 is MNHEY and CDR2 is SVGAGI. The CDR3 is 14 residues long. The CDR3 region is CASSEVAGMRGYTF. DNA for the CDR3: TGTGCCAGCAGTGAAGTTGCAGGGATGAGAGGCTACACCTTC.

V and J are TRBV6-5 and TRBJ1-6; a weak D match, TRBD1 (5 bases). CDR1 is MNHEY and CDR2 is SVGAGI in the germline V gene. V dropped 5 bases and J dropped 7 bases, with 9 bases sitting between them. The CDR3 extends over 13 amino acids. The DNA for the CDR3 is TGTGCCAGCAGTCAGGGATACAATTCACCCCTCCACTTT. This translates into CASSQGYNSPLHF.

The V call is TRBV11-2, the J call TRBJ1-2, with D uncertain. From germline, CDR1 is SGHAT and CDR2 FQNNGV. CDR3 length equals 13 residues. Trimming took off 5 bases at V and 4 bases at J, with 11 bases between the two ends. CDR3 protein: CASSPRVGYGYTF. DNA of the CDR3: TGTGCCAGCAGCCCCCGGGTCGGCTATGGCTACACCTTC.

This clone was seen just once. This chain joins TRBV5-1 and TRBJ2-2, with D tentatively TRBD2 (5 bases). Trimming stripped 0 bases from V and 2 bases from J, with 14 bases between. Per the germline V gene, CDR1 is SGHRS and CDR2 is YFSETQ. CDR3 length: 17 amino acids. The CDR3 nucleotides are TGCGCCAGCAGCTTGGCTTGGGCACGGACTAACACCGGGGAGCTGTTTTTT. This encodes CASSLAWARTNTGELFF.

This chain joins TRBV29-1 and TRBJ1-2; D is perhaps TRBD1 (6 bases). Trimming took off 7 bases at V and 3 bases at J, with 15 bases between the two ends. This CDR3 contains 13 residues. Germline loops: CDR1 SQVTM, CDR2 ANQGSEA. For the CDR3, the DNA is TGCAGCGCGAACGGCCAGGGGTACTATGGCTACACCTTC. Translation: CSANGQGYYGYTF.

The rearrangement joins TRBV2 to TRBJ1-5; D is uncertain. V lost 6 bases and J 0 bases, leaving 6 bases between the germline ends. The CDR3 is made up of 13 amino acids. Looked up from germline, CDR1 is SNHLY and CDR2 is FYNNEI. The CDR3 DNA reads as TGTGCCAGCAGGAGACATAGCAATCAGCCCCAGCATTTT. It codes for CASRRHSNQPQHF.

The rearrangement uses TRBV7-6 and TRBJ2-3; D uncertain. Germline lookup yields CDR1 SGHVS and CDR2 FNYEAQ. V lost 0 bases and J lost 0, with 4 bases in between. The CDR3 is 14 residues long. In DNA, the CDR3 is TGTGCCAGCAGCTTAGCCGGGAGCACAGATACGCAGTATTTT. Protein sequence: CASSLAGSTDTQYF.

The chain uses TRBV9 and TRBJ2-2, with D possibly TRBD1 on 5 matching bases. The CDR3 consists of 18 residues. Germline CDR1 SGDLS, CDR2 YYNGEE. Trimming took off 4 bases at V and 6 bases at J, with 25 bases between the two ends. The CDR3 DNA reads as TGTGCCAGCAGCCCCAGAGAGAGGCAGGGTGGGTTTGCCGGGGAGCTGTTTTTT. It specifies CASSPRERQGGFAGELFF. The whole variable domain, remainder taken from reference TRBV9 and TRBJ2-2, is DSGVTQTPKHLITATGQRVTLRCSPRSGDLSVYWYQQSLDQGLQFLIQYYNGEERAKGNILERFSAQQFPDLHSELNLSSLELGDSALYFCASSPRERQGGFAGELFFGEGSRLTVL.

V usage is TRBV5-1 and J usage is TRBJ2-2, with 10 nucleotides matching TRBD1. The CDR3 sequence is 15 residues long. After removal of 4 bases from V and 5 bases from J, the junction contained 5 bases not matched to a gene. In germline, CDR1 is SGHRS, CDR2 YFSETQ. The CDR3 region has the DNA TGCGCCAGCAGCCCGACAGGGGGCGGGACCGGGGAGCTGTTTTTT. Protein product: CASSPTGGGTGELFF.

The gene calls are TRBV7-6 and TRBJ1-1; D unclear. CDR1 and CDR2 (germline): SGHVS, FNYEAQ. The CDR3 contains 13 residues. V lost 2 bases to trimming and J lost 4 bases, with 8 bases between them. In DNA form, the CDR3 reads TGTGCCAGCAGCTTACCGGGGTTCACTGAAGCTTTCTTT. Translation: CASSLPGFTEAFF. Combining the CDR3 with reference TRBV7-6 and TRBJ1-1 gives the whole variable domain GAGVSQSPRYKVTKRGQDVALRCDPISGHVSLYWYRQALGQGPEFLTYFNYEAQQDKSGLPNDRFSAERPEGSISTLTIQRTEQRDSAMYRCASSLPGFTEAFFGQGTRLTVV.

This clone came up a few times. This sequence joins TRBV5-1 and TRBJ2-5; the D gene is possibly TRBD1 (5 bases). The V end was cut by 4 bases, the J end by 2 bases, with 12 bases between. The CDR3 is 14 amino acids. The germline V gene encodes CDR1 SGHRS and CDR2 YFSETQ. For the CDR3, the DNA is TGCGCCAGCAGCATGGACATGAATCAAGAGACCCAGTACTTC. Translated: CASSMDMNQETQYF.

The rearrangement joins TRBV29-1 to TRBJ2-3, with TRBD2 matching over 10 bases. CDR1 and CDR2 from the germline V gene are SQVTM and ANQGSEA. The CDR3 length is 16 residues. Trimming at V came to 7 bases and at J to 3 bases, leaving 13 bases not matched to a gene. CDR3 in amino acids: CSAHTRTSGVTDTQYF. The CDR3 bases are TGCAGCGCTCACACCCGGACTAGCGGAGTTACAGATACGCAGTATTTT.

There are a few counts of this clone. The CDR3 sequence is CASSEDQGQGGWEQYF. CDR3 coding DNA: TGTGCCAGCAGTGAAGATCAGGGACAGGGTGGATGGGAGCAGTACTTC. This chain uses TRBV6-1 with TRBJ2-7, with TRBD1 matching over 9 bases. The CDR3 length is 16 residues. Germline lookup yields CDR1 MNHNS and CDR2 SASEGT. V was clipped by 1 base and J by 7 bases; unmatched bases: 11.

This sequence joins TRBV7-8 and TRBJ2-5; D perhaps matches TRBD2 (6 bases). The DNA end is more similar to TRBJ2-7, so the J call may be wrong. Germline values: CDR1 SGHVS, CDR2 FQNEAQ. The CDR3 runs 15 residues. The DNA of the CDR3 is TGTGCCAGCAGCTTAGGGCGGGATAGGGCCTACGAGCAGTACTTC. Translation gives CASSLGRDRAYEQYF.

The gene calls are TRBV6-5 and TRBJ1-2; 11 bases map to TRBD1. Germline lookup yields CDR1 MNHEY and CDR2 SVGAGI. The CDR3 is made up of 16 amino acids. Trimming took 4 bases from V and 0 from J; bases not matched to a gene: 4. The CDR3 DNA reads TGTGCCAGCAGTTCAGGACAGGGGGCGGCTAACTATGGCTACACCTTC. It is translated as CASSSGQGAANYGYTF.

The chain combines TRBV5-1 with TRBJ2-5; D might be TRBD2 (6 bases). V lost 4 bases and J 11 bases, leaving 21 bases between the germline ends. This CDR3 spans 14 amino acids. Germline CDR1 SGHRS, CDR2 YFSETQ. The CDR3 nucleotides read TGCGCCAGCAGCCTGGAATCGGGACTGTGGGAGCAGTACTTC. It codes for CASSLESGLWEQYF.

This clone was counted between two and nine times. V usage is TRBV5-1 and J usage is TRBJ2-7; possibly TRBD1 for D (5 bases). CDR3 length: 13 amino acids. CDR1 is SGHRS and CDR2 is YFSETQ in the germline V gene. With 0 bases removed from V and 5 bases from J, the gap between germline ends came to 9 bases. Written as DNA, the CDR3 is TGCGCCAGCAGCTTGGGACAGCCTAACGAGCAGTACTTC. Translating gives CASSLGQPNEQYF.

V usage is TRBV11-1 and J usage is TRBJ2-5; 13 positions match TRBD2. CDR1 and CDR2 from the germline V gene are SGHAT and FQDESV (reference sequence). The ends lost 5 bases at V and 8 bases at J; junction bases unmatched: 14. The CDR3 length is 17 residues. As DNA, the CDR3 is TGTGCCAGCAGCCTCGGACTAGCGGGAGCAGGGCCAAGCACCCAGTACTTC. Translation: CASSLGLAGAGPSTQYF.